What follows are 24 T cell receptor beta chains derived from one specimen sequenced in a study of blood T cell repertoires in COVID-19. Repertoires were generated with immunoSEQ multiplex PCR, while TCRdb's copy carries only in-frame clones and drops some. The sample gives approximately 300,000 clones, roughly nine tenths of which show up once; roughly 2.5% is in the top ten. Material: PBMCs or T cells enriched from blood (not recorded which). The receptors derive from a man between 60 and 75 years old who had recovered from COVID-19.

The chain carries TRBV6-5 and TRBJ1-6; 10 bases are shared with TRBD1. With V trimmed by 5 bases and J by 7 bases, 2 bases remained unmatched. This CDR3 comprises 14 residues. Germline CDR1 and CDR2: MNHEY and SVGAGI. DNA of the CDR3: TGTGCCAGCAGTCAGGGACAGGGGAATTCACCCCTCCACTTT. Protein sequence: CASSQGQGNSPLHF.

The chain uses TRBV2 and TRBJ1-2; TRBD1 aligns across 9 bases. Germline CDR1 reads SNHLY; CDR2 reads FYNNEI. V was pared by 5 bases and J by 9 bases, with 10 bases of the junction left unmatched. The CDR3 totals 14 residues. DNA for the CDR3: TGTGCCAGCAGTATTCCGGGACAGGGAGGGAGCTACACCTTC. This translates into CASSIPGQGGSYTF.

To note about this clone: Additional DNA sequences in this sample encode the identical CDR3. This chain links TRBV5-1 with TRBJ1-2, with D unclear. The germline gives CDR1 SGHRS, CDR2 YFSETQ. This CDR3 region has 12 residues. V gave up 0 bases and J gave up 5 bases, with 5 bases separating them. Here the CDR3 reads CASSLDRYGYTF. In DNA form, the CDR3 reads TGCGCCAGCAGCTTGGACAGATATGGCTACACCTTC.

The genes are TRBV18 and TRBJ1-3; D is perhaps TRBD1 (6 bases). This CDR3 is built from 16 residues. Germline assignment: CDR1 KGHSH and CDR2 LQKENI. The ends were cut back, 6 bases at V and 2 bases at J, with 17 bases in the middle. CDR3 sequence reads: CASSASTGLPGNTIYF. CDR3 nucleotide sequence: TGTGCCAGCTCCGCCTCCACAGGGCTGCCTGGAAACACCATATATTTT.

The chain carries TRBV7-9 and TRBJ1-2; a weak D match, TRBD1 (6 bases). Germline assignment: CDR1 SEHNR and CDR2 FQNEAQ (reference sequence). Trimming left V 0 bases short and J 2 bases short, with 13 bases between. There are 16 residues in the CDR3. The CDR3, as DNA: TGTGCCAGCAGCTTAGCGGGGACACCATTCAACTATGGCTACACCTTC. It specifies CASSLAGTPFNYGYTF.

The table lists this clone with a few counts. The DNA of the CDR3 is TGTGCCAGCAGCTTAACTAGCGGGGCACAAGAGACCCAGTACTTC. Protein product: CASSLTSGAQETQYF. V is TRBV7-9 and J is TRBJ2-5; 10 nucleotides line up with TRBD2. The CDR3 length is 15 residues. The V gene's germline CDR1 is SEHNR and CDR2 FQNEAQ (reference sequence). The V segment lost 2 bases and the J segment 2 bases; nucleotides outside the gene matches: 2.

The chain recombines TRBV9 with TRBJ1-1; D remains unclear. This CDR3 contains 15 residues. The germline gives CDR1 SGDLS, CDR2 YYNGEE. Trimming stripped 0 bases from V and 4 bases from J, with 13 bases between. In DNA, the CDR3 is TGTGCCAGCAGCGTAGACCTGGGAGCGGGCACTGAAGCTTTCTTT. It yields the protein CASSVDLGAGTEAFF.

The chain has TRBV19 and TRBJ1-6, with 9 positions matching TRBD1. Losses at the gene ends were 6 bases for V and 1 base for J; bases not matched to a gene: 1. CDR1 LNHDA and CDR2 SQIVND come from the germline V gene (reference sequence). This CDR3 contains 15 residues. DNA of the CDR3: TGTGCCAGTAGAGGGACAGGGTCCTATAATTCACCCCTCCACTTT. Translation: CASRGTGSYNSPLHF. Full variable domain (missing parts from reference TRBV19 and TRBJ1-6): DGGITQSPKYLFRKEGQNVTLSCEQNLNHDAMYWYRQDPGQGLRLIYYSQIVNDFQKGDIAEGYSVSREKKESFPLTVTSAQKNPTAFYLCASRGTGSYNSPLHFGNGTRLTVT.

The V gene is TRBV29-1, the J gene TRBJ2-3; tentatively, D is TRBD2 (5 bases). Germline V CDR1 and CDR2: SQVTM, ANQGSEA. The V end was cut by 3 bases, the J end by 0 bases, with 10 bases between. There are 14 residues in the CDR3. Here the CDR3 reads CSVDASISTDTQYF. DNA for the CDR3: TGCAGCGTTGACGCTAGCATTAGCACAGATACGCAGTATTTT.

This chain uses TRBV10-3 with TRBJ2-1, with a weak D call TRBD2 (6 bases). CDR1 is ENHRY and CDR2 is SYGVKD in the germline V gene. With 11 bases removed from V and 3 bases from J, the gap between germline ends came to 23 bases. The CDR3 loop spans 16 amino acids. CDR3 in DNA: TGTGCCGCAGCCCCCGCGGCGCTAGCGAGCTACAATGAGCAGTTCTTC. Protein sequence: CAAAPAALASYNEQFF.

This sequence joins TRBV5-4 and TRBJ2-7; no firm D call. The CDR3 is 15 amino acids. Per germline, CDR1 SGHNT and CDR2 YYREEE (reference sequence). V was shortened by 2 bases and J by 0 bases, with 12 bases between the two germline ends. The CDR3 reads CASSFDVQDSYEQYF. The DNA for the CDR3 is TGTGCCAGCAGCTTTGATGTGCAGGACTCCTACGAGCAGTACTTC.

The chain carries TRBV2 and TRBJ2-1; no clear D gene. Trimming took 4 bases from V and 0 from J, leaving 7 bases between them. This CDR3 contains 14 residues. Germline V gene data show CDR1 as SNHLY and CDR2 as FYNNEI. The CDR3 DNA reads TGTGCCAGCAGTGTGCGGATCTCCTACAATGAGCAGTTCTTC. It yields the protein CASSVRISYNEQFF.

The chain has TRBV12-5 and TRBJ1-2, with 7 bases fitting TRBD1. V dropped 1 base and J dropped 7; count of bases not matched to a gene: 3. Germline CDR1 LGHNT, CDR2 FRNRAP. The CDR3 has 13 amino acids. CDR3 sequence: CASGLGYRGGYTF. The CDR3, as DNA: TGTGCTAGTGGTTTGGGATACAGGGGTGGCTACACCTTC.

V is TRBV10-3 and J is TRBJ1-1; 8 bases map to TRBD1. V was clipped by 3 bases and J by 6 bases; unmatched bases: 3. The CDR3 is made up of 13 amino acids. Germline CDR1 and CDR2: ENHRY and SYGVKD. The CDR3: CAISDLTGAEAFF. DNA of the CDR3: TGTGCCATCAGTGATTTGACAGGGGCTGAAGCTTTCTTT.

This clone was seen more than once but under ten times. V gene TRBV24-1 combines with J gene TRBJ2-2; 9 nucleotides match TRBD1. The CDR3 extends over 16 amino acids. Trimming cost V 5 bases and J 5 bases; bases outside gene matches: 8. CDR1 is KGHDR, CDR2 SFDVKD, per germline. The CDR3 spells CATSATDRGGTGELFF. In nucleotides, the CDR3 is TGTGCCACCAGTGCCACGGACAGGGGAGGGACCGGGGAGCTGTTTTTT.

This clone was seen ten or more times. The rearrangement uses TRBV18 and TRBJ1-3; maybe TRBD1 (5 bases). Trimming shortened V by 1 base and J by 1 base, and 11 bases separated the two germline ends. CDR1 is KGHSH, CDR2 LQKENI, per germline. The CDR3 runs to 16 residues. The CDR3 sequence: CASSPQGVKSGNTIYF. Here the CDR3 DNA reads TGTGCCAGCTCACCACAAGGGGTCAAATCTGGAAACACCATATATTTT.

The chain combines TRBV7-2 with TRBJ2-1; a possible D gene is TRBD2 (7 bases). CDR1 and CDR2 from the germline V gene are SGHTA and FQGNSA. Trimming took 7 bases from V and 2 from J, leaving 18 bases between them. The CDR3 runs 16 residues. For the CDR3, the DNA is TGTGCCAGCACCCCCGGCCGGGGGGCGGCCTACAATGAGCAGTTCTTC. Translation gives CASTPGRGAAYNEQFF.

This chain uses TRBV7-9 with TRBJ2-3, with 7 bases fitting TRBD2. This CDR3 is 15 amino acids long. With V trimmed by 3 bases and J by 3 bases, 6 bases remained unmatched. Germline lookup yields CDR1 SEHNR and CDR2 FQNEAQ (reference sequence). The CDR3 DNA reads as TGTGCCAGCAGCTTGGGAGGGGCCCAGACAGATACGCAGTATTTT. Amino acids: CASSLGGAQTDTQYF.

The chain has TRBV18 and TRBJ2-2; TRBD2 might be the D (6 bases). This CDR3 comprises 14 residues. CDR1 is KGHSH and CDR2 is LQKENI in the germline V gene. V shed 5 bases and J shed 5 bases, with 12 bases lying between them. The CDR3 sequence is CASSGPGVTGELFF. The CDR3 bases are TGTGCCAGCTCAGGACCGGGGGTGACCGGGGAGCTGTTTTTT.

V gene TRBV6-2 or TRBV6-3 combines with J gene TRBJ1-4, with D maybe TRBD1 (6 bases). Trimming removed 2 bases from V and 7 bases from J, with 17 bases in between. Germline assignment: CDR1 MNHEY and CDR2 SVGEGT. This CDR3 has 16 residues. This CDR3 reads CASSYGMRGRGEKLFF. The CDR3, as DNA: TGTGCCAGCAGTTACGGCATGCGGGGGCGCGGTGAAAAACTGTTTTTT.

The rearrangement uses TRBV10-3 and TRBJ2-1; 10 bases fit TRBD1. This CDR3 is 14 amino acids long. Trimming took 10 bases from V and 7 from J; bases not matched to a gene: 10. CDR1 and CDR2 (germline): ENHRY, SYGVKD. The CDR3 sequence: CATGDRGNGNEQFF. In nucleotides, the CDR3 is TGTGCCACTGGGGACAGGGGAAATGGTAATGAGCAGTTCTTC.

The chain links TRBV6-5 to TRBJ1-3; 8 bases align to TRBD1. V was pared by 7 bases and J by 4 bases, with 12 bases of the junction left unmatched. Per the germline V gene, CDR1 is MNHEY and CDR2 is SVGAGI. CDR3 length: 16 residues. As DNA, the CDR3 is TGTGCCAGCATTTCCTCAGGGGGCGCGTGGGGAAACACCATATATTTT. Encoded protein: CASISSGGAWGNTIYF.

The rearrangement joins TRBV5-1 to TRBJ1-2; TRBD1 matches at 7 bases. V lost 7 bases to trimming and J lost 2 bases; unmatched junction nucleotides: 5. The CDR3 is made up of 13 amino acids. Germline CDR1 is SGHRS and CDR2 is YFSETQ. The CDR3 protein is CASAGQQNYGYTF. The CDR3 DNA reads TGCGCCAGCGCGGGACAGCAGAACTATGGCTACACCTTC. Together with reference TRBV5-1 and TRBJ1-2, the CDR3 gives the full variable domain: KAGVTQTPRYLIKTRGQQVTLSCSPISGHRSVSWYQQTPGQGLQFLFEYFSETQRNKGNFPGRFSGRQFSNSRSEMNVSTLELGDSALYLCASAGQQNYGYTFGSGTRLTVV.

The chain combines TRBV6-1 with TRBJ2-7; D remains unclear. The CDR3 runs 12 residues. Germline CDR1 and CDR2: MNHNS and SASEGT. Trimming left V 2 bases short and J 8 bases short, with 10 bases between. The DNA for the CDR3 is TGTGCCAGCAGTGAAACCCGAGCCAAGCAGTACTTC. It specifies CASSETRAKQYF.